This T cell receptor beta chain was obtained from a study of OX40 agonist ivuxolimab in advanced cancers. With V trimmed by 1 base and J by 8 bases, 9 bases remained unmatched. Germline loops: CDR1 SGHKS, CDR2 YYEKEE (reference sequence). The CDR3 is 15 residues long. Clones were read by immunoSEQ multiplex PCR, and TCRdb kept only the in-frame ones, dropping some. The table lists about 67,000 clones, about 89% of them singletons. The specimen was CD4+ or CD8+ T cells sorted from blood, collected in a trial of the OX40 agonist ivuxolimab. V gene TRBV5-5 combines with J gene TRBJ1-2, with 9 bases aligning to TRBD1. The receptor was derived from an adult with an advanced solid tumor such as melanoma, head and neck, liver or kidney cancer. The chain's CDR3 is CASSLPTGGSYGYTF. CDR3 nucleotides: TGTGCCAGCAGCTTGCCTACAGGGGGCTCTTACGGCTACACCTTC.